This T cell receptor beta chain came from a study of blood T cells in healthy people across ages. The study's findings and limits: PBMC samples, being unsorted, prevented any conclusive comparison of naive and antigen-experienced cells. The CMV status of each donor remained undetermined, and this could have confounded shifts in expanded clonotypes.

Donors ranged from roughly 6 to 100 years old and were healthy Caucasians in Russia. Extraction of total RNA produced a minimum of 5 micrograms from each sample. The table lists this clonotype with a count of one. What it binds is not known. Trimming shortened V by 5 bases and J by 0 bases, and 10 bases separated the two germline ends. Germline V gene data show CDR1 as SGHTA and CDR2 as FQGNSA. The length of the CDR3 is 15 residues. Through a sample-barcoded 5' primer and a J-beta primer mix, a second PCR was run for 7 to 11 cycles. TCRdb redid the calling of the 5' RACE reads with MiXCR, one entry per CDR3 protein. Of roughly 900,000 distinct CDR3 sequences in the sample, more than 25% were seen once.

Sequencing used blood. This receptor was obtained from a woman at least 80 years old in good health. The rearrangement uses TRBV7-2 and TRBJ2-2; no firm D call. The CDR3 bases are TGTGCCAGCAGCCCCGGAGCTACGAACACCGGGGAGCTGTTTTTT. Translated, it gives CASSPGATNTGELFF.